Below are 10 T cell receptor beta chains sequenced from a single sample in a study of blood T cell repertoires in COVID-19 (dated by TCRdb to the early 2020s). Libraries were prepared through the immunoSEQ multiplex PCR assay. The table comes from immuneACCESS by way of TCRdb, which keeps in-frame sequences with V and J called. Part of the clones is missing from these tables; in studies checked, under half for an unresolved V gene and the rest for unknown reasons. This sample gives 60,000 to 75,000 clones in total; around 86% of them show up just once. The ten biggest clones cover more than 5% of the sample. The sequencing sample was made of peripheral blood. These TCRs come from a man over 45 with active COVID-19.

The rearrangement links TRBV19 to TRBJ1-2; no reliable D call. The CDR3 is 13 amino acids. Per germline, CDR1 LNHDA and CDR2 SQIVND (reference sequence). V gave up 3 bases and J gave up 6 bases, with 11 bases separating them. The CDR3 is CASSIPRSHGYTF. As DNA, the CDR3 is TGTGCCAGTAGTATCCCCAGGTCCCATGGCTACACCTTC.

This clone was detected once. The CDR3 nucleotides are TGTGCCAGCAGCCCACCTGGCGGGAGTTACTACAATGAGCAGTTCTTC. Amino acid sequence: CASSPPGGSYYNEQFF. V is TRBV7-9 and J is TRBJ2-1, with TRBD2 identical over 7 bases. V shed 5 bases and J 3 bases; nucleotides not matched to a gene: 10. Germline V lookup: CDR1 SEHNR, CDR2 FQNEAQ (reference sequence). There are 16 residues in the CDR3.

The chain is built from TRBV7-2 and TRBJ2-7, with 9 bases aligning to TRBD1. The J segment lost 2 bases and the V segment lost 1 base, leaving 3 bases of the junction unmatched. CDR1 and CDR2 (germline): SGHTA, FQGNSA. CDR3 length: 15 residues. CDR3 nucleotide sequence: TGTGCCAGCAGCTTAGTTAACAGGGGGCCCTACGAGCAGTACTTC. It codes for CASSLVNRGPYEQYF.

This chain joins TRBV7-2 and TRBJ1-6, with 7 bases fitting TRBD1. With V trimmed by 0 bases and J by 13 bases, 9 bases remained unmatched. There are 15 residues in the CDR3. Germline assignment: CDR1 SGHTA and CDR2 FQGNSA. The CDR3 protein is CASSLAGGVRSPLHF. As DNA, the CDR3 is TGTGCCAGCAGCTTAGCAGGGGGCGTCAGATCGCCCCTCCACTTT.

Written as DNA, the CDR3 is TGTGCCAGCAGCTCCACCGGGACTAAACAAGAGACCCAGTACTTC. Its protein is CASSSTGTKQETQYF. This rearrangement joins TRBV7-3 to TRBJ2-5, with 7 bases identical to TRBD2. The V segment lost 4 bases and the J segment 2 bases; nucleotides outside the gene matches: 7. There are 15 residues in the CDR3. Germline CDR1 is SGHTA and CDR2 is FQGTGA.

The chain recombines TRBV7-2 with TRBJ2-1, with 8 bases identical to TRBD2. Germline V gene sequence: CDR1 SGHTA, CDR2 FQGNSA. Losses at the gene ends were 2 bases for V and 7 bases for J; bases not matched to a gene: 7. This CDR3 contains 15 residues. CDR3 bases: TGTGCCAGCAGCTTACTGGCGGGAGGCGGGAATGAGCAGTTCTTC. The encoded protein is CASSLLAGGGNEQFF.

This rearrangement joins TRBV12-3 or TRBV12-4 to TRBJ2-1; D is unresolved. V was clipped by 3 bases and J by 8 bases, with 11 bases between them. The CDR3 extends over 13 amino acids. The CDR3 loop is CASSLSLVHEQFF. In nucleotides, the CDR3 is TGTGCCAGCAGTTTGAGCCTAGTCCATGAGCAGTTCTTC.

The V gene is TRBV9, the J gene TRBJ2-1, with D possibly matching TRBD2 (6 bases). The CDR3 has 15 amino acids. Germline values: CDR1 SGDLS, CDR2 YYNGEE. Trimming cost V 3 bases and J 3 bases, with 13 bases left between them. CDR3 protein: CASSGTAGLYNEQFF. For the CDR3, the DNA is TGTGCCAGCAGCGGAACAGCGGGTCTCTACAATGAGCAGTTCTTC.

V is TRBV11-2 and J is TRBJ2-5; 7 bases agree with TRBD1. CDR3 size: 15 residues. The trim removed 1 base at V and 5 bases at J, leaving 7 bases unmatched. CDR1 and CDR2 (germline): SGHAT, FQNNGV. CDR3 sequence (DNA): TGTGCCAGCAGCTTAGTTCTCCAGGGGGATGAGACCCAGTACTTC. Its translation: CASSLVLQGDETQYF.

The CDR3 loop reads CSVAVSSGGGYTF. The CDR3 DNA sequence: TGCAGCGTTGCGGTTTCATCCGGTGGTGGCTACACCTTC. J is TRBJ1-2 and V is TRBV29-1; no definite D call. Germline loops: CDR1 SQVTM, CDR2 ANQGSEA. The CDR3 totals 13 residues. Trimming pared 4 bases from V and 7 bases from J, leaving 16 bases between. The complete variable domain, with remaining parts taken from reference TRBV29-1 and TRBJ1-2, reads SAVISQKPSRDICQRGTSLTIQCQVDSQVTMMFWYRQQPGQSLTLIATANQGSEATYESGFVIDKFPISRPNLTFSTLTVSNMSPEDSSIYLCSVAVSSGGGYTFGSGTRLTVV.